This TCR beta chain was captured by sequencing in a study of T cells after yellow fever vaccination. In making TCR cDNA, 5'RACE template switching added a universal primer site and UMIs to it. TCRdb fed the 5' RACE reads into MiXCR, producing one record per CDR3 protein. The sample holds approximately 96,000 distinct CDR3 sequences, about 8.4% seen once. CDR1 is MNHEY, CDR2 SMNVEV, per germline (reference sequence). This CDR3 has 14 residues. The V end lost 4 bases, the J end lost 1 base, and 8 bases lay between the germline ends. The specimen was CD8+ T cells not binding an NS4B(214-222) dextramer, sorted from PBMCs, collected more than 13 days after the first yellow fever vaccination. The genes are TRBV27 and TRBJ1-3; D uncertain. This clonotype was obtained from a man between 18 and 29 years old who received the YFV17D yellow fever vaccine. The CDR3 reads CASSSRGSGNTIYF. CDR3 coding DNA: TGTGCCAGCAGTTCTCGGGGATCTGGAAACACCATATATTTT.